The present TCR beta chain was sequenced within a study of control samples from healthy donors and cancer patients. This CDR3 has 14 amino acids. The V gene's germline CDR1 is MNHNY and CDR2 SVGAGI (reference sequence). The ends were cut back, 9 bases at V and 5 bases at J, with 17 bases in the middle. TCRdb keeps only in-frame clones here, not all; method: immunoSEQ multiplex PCR. Of roughly 100,000 clones detected, 83% appear once; the ten largest clones hold roughly 13%. The rearrangement uses TRBV6-6 and TRBJ1-5; no definite D call. Material for sequencing was blood. This TCR was sampled from a woman between 45 and 65 years old in good health. The DNA for the CDR3 is TGTGCCAGTCAGTTGGGAGGGAGGGATCAGCCCCAGCATTTT. Translated: CASQLGGRDQPQHF.